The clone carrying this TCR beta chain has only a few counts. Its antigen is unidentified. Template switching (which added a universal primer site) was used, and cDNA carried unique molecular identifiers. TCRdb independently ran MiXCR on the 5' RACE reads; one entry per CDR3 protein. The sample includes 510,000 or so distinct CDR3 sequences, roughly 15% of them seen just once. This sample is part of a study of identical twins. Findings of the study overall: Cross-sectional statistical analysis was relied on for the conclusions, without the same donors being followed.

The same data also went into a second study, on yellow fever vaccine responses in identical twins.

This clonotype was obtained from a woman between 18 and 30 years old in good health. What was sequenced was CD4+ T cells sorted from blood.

CDR3 region: CASSGNTALAKNIQYF. The CDR3 region has the DNA TGTGCCAGCAGTGGAAACACAGCTCTAGCCAAAAACATTCAGTACTTC. The V and J genes are TRBV6-1 and TRBJ2-4; D not certain. Trimming shortened V by 4 bases and J by 0 bases, and 13 bases separated the two germline ends. Germline CDR1 reads MNHNS; CDR2 reads SASEGT. This CDR3 spans 16 amino acids.